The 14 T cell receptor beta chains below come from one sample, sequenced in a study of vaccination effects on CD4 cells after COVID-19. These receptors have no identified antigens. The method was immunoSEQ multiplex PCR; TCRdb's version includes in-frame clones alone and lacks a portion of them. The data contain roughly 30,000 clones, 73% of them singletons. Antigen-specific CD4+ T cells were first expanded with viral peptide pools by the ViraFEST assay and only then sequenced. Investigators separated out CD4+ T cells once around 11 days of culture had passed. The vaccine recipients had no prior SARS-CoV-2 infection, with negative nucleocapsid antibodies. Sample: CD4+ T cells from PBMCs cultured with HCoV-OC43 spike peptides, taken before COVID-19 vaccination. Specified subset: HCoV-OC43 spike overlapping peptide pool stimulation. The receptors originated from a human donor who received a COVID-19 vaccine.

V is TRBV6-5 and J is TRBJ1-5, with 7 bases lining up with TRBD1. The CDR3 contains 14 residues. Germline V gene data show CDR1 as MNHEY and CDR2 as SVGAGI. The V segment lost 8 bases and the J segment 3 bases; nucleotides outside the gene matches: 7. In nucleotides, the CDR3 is TGTGCCAGCTCTCCAGGGGGAGTCAATCAGCCCCAGCATTTT. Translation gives CASSPGGVNQPQHF.

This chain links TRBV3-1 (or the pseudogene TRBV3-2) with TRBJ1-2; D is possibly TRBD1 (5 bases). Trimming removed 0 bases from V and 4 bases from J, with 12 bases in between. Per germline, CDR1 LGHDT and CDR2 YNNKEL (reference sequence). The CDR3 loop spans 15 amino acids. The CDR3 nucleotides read TGTGCCAGCAGCCAAGACACCACTGGGGGCTATGGCTACACCTTC. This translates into CASSQDTTGGYGYTF.

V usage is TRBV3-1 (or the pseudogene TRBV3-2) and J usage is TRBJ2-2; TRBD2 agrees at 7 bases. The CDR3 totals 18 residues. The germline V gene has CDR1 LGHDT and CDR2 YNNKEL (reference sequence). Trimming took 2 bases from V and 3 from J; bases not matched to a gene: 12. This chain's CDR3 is CASSQISSASGYTGELFF. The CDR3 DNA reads TGTGCCAGCAGCCAAATCAGCAGTGCTAGCGGTTACACCGGGGAGCTGTTTTTT.

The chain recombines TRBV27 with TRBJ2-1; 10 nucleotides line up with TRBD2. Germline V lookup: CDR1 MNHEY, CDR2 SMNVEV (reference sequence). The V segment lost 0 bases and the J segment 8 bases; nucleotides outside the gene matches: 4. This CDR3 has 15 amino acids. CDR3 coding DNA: TGTGCCAGCAGTTTATCGCCTAGCGGGAGTTATGAGCAGTTCTTC. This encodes CASSLSPSGSYEQFF.

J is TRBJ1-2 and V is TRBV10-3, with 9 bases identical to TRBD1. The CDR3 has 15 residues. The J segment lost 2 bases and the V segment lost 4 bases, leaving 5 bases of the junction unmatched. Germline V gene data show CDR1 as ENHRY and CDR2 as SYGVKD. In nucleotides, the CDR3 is TGTGCCATCAGTGCCTGGACAGGGGCGAACTATGGCTACACCTTC. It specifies CAISAWTGANYGYTF.

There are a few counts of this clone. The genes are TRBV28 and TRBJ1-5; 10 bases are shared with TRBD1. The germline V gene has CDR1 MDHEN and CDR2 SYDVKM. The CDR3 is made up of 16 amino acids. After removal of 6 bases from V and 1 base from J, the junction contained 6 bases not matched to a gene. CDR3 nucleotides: TGTGCCAGCAGAGGACAGGGGGTTCCGAGCAATCAGCCCCAGCATTTT. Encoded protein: CASRGQGVPSNQPQHF.

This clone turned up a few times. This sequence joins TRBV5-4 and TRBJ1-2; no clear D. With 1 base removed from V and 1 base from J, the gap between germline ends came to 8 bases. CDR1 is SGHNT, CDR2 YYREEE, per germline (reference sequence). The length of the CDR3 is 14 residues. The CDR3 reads CASSLLDRNYGYTF. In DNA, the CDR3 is TGTGCCAGCAGCTTGCTGGACCGTAACTATGGCTACACCTTC.

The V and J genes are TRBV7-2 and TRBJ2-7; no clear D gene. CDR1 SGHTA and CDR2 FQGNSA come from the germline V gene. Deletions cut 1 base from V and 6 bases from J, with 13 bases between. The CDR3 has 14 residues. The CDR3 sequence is CASSLDRQPGEQYF. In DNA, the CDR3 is TGTGCCAGCAGCTTAGACCGGCAACCGGGCGAGCAGTACTTC.

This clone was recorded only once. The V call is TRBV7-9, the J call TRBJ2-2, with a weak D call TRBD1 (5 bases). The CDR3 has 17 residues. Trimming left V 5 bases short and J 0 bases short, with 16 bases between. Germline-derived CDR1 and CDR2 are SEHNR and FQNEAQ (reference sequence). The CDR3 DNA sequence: TGTGCCAGCAGCCTACAGGTTACTCCTACGAACACCGGGGAGCTGTTTTTT. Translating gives CASSLQVTPTNTGELFF.

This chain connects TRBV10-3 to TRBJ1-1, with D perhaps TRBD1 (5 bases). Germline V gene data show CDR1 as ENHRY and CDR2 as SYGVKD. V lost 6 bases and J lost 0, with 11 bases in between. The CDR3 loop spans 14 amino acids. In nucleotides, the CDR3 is TGTGCCATCAGAGACCCGGGGCTGAACACTGAAGCTTTCTTT. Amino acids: CAIRDPGLNTEAFF.

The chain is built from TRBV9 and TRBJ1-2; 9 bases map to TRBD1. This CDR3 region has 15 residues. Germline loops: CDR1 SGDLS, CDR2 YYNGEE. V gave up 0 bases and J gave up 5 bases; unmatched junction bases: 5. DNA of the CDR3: TGTGCCAGCAGCGTAGCGGGGACAGGGACGTATGGCTACACCTTC. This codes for CASSVAGTGTYGYTF.

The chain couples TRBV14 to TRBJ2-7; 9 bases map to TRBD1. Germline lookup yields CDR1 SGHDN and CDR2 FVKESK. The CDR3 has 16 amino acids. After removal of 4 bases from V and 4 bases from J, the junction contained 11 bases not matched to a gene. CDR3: CASSRWTGTGLYEQYF. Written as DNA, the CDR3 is TGTGCCAGCAGCCGTTGGACCGGGACAGGGCTGTACGAGCAGTACTTC. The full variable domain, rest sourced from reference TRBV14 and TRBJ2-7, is EAGVTQFPSHSVIEKGQTVTLRCDPISGHDNLYWYRRVMGKEIKFLLHFVKESKQDESGMPNNRFLAERTGGTYSTLKVQPAELEDSGVYFCASSRWTGTGLYEQYFGPGTRLTVT.

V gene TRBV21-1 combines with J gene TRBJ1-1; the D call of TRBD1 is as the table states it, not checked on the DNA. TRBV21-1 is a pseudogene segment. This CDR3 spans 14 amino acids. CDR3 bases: TGTGCCAGCAGCAAAGTTGGGGAGGACAGGGCAGCTTTCTTT. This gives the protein CASSKVGEDRAAFF.

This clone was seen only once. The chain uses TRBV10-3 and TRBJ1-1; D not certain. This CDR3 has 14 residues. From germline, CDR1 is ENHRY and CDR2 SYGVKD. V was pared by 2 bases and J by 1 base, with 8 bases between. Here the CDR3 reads CAISEVSANTEAFF. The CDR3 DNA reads TGTGCCATCAGTGAGGTGTCAGCGAACACTGAAGCTTTCTTT.